A selection of T cell receptor beta chains follows, all from one sample in a study of post-analysis software for immune sequencing data. Each CDR3 protein gets one entry after TCRdb re-called the PCR reads with MiXCR. The sample carries 750,000 to 900,000 distinct CDR3 sequences, 35% to 55% recorded once. The specimen was blood. The origin of the receptors is a girl aged 5-17 years with multiple sclerosis. The CDR3 runs from the conserved cysteine through the conserved F or W. Each record gives: D gene, J gene, V gene, clone size, CDR3 DNA, CDR3 protein. The D gene is left open where the match is weak. Rows give clone size only sometimes, using once, few, many, or a class for an expanded clone.

>.|TRBJ2-7|TRBV5-6|.
TGTGCCAGCAGCTTGCTCGCGAAGGAGACCTACGAGCAGTACTTC
CASSLLAKETYEQYF
>.|TRBJ2-5|TRBV28|once
TGTGCCACAACGGCCCCGGGGAGGACCCAGTACTTC
CATTAPGRTQYF
>.|TRBJ2-1|TRBV7-9|.
TGTGCCAGCAGCCCGGGACTCCAAATCTACAATGAGCAGTTCTTC
CASSPGLQIYNEQFF
>TRBD2|TRBJ2-3|TRBV7-2|.
TGTGCCAGCAGCGGCGGGACTAGCCAAGCAGATACGCAGTATTTT
CASSGGTSQADTQYF
>TRBD1|TRBJ2-7|TRBV7-9|.
TGTGCCAGCAGCCGAGATACCGGGACAGGGTACTTC
CASSRDTGTGYF
>.|TRBJ2-5|TRBV7-2|few
TGTGCCAGCAGCTTACGACGGGTAGACCCCTGGGGGCGAGAGACCCAGTACTTC
CASSLRRVDPWGRETQYF
>TRBD1|TRBJ2-5|TRBV6-5|few
TGTGCCAGCAGACCGGGACAGGGGCTTAAGGAGCAGTACTTC
CASRPGQGLKEQYF
>TRBD2|TRBJ2-7|TRBV7-9|.
TGTGCCAGCAGCCTAGTAGCGGGAGCGGTCTACGAGCAGTACTTC
CASSLVAGAVYEQYF
>.|TRBJ2-4|TRBV7-2|.
TGTGCCAGCAGCTCCGGCGGGGTAAACATTCAGTACTTC
CASSSGGVNIQYF
>.|TRBJ1-5|TRBV28|.
TGTGCCAGCATTGAGGCTGGCAATCAGCCCCAGCATTTT
CASIEAGNQPQHF
>TRBD1|TRBJ2-5|TRBV28|.
TGTGCCAGCAGCCTTACAGGGGGCGCCTCAAAGACCCAGTACTTC
CASSLTGGASKTQYF
>.|TRBJ2-5|TRBV18|.
TGTGCCAGCTCACCGGGGAGCGTCCAAGAGACCCAGTACTTC
CASSPGSVQETQYF
>.|TRBJ2-1|TRBV7-9|.
TGTGCCAGCAGCTTAGGTTCGGCGGGGCGGCAGTTCTTC
CASSLGSAGRQFF
>.|TRBJ2-1|TRBV7-9|few
TGTGCCAGCAGACCGGGGGCCTCCTACAATGAGCAGTTCTTC
CASRPGASYNEQFF
>TRBD1|TRBJ1-5|TRBV19|.
TGTGCCAGTAGTCCTCTCGACAGGGGGATGAATCAGCCCCAGCATTTT
CASSPLDRGMNQPQHF
>.|TRBJ2-1|TRBV12-3/TRBV12-4|.
TGTGCCGGCAGCCTTGTCCTTAGGGGATCGTCCTACAATGAGCAGTTCTTC
CAGSLVLRGSSYNEQFF
>TRBD1|TRBJ1-2|TRBV5-1|few
TGCGCCAGCAGCTACGAATTAACAGGGGCATCGGTCTATGGCTACACCTTC
CASSYELTGASVYGYTF
>.|TRBJ2-1|TRBV30|few
TGTGCCTGGAATAATGACAATGAGCAGTTCTTC
CAWNNDNEQFF
>.|TRBJ2-7|TRBV20-1|.
TGCAGTGGTAGGAGCGTTTCCGAGCAGTACTTC
CSGRSVSEQYF
>.|TRBJ2-1|TRBV24-1|.
TGTGCCACCCAACCGGCGGGCGCTCCCTCCTACAATGAGCAGTTCTTC
CATQPAGAPSYNEQFF
>.|TRBJ1-2|TRBV20-1|few
TGCAGTGCTAGAGTTGTGGAGGACTATGGCTACACCTTC
CSARVVEDYGYTF
>.|TRBJ1-1|TRBV6-1|.
TGTGCCAGCAGTCCAAGATTATTCATTGAAGCTTTCTTT
CASSPRLFIEAFF
>.|TRBJ2-1|TRBV7-8|.
TGTGCCAGCAGCAGGACTGAGAATGAGCAGTTCTTC
CASSRTENEQFF